These 24 T cell receptor beta chains came from one sample sequenced in a study of chemoradiotherapy in HPV16-positive cancers. Profiled with immunoSEQ multiplex PCR; TCRdb holds only in-frame clones, not every one. Of approximately 17,000 clones detected, about 73% appear once; the ten largest clones hold under 8.5%. Sequencing was performed on tumor tissue, taken from a patient who underwent chemoradiotherapy. All receptors come from a human donor with HPV-associated anogenital cancer.

This clone has just a few counts. The chain is built from TRBV5-6 and TRBJ1-1; tentative D call: TRBD1 (5 bases). Trimming took off 0 bases at V and 0 bases at J, with 6 bases between the two ends. Germline V gives CDR1 SGHDT, CDR2 YYEEEE. The CDR3 consists of 14 residues. CDR3 DNA sequence: TGTGCCAGCAGCTTGGAGGGGATGAACACTGAAGCTTTCTTT. Translated, it gives CASSLEGMNTEAFF.

The rearrangement uses TRBV9 and TRBJ1-1, with D perhaps TRBD1 (6 bases). The germline CDR1 and CDR2 sequences are SGDLS and YYNGEE. Trimming stripped 4 bases from V and 1 base from J, with 11 bases between. CDR3 length equals 14 residues. The CDR3 here is CASSPGGWNTEAFF. The CDR3 coding sequence is TGTGCCAGCAGCCCGGGGGGCTGGAACACTGAAGCTTTCTTT.

A few counts support this clone. J is TRBJ1-5 and V is TRBV12-2. TRBV12-2 constitutes a pseudogene. There are 18 residues in the CDR3. The CDR3 coding sequence is TGTGCAAGTCGCTCCGTGCAGGACGGAGTCATAGTACGCCAGCCCCAGCATTTT. Protein sequence: CASRSVQDGVIVRQPQHF.

This chain links TRBV21-1 with TRBJ2-1; the table's D call TRBD2 went unverified against the DNA. TRBV21-1 constitutes a pseudogene. The CDR3 consists of 18 residues. CDR3: CASSKENSGRAFFHEQFF. The CDR3 DNA reads as TGTGCCAGCAGCAAAGAAAACAGCGGGAGGGCCTTTTTCCATGAGCAGTTCTTC.

V gene TRBV6-4 combines with J gene TRBJ2-3, with 7 positions matching TRBD2. V dropped 6 bases and J dropped 0; count of bases not matched to a gene: 12. Looked up from germline, CDR1 is MRHNA and CDR2 is SNTAGT. The CDR3 is made up of 17 amino acids. In DNA form, the CDR3 reads TGTGCCAGCAGGGGAGGGGCCATAGCGCGAAGCACAGATACGCAGTATTTT. This translates into CASRGGAIARSTDTQYF.

This clone has more than one count but fewer than ten. The chain carries TRBV7-2 and TRBJ1-1; no clear D gene. V was pared by 1 base and J by 7 bases, with 7 bases between. The CDR3 runs to 12 residues. Germline V lookup: CDR1 SGHTA, CDR2 FQGNSA. The CDR3 DNA sequence: TGTGCCAGCAGCTTAGAGATGGGTGAAGCTTTCTTT. Protein sequence: CASSLEMGEAFF.

The rearrangement joins TRBV4-2 to TRBJ2-3; 11 bases fit TRBD2. CDR1 and CDR2 from the germline V gene are LGHNA and YNFKEQ. This CDR3 contains 16 residues. The J segment lost 1 base and the V segment lost 4 bases, leaving 4 bases of the junction unmatched. CDR3 sequence: CASSPPTSGGTDTQYF. The CDR3 DNA reads TGTGCCAGCAGCCCCCCGACTAGCGGGGGCACAGATACGCAGTATTTT.

The chain employs TRBV5-6 and TRBJ2-7; D remains ambiguous. V gave up 4 bases and J gave up 0 bases, with 14 bases separating them. The CDR3 is 15 amino acids. Germline V CDR1 and CDR2: SGHDT, YYEEEE. The CDR3: CASSVQLTSSYEQYF. As DNA, the CDR3 is TGTGCCAGCAGCGTACAGTTGACGAGCTCCTACGAGCAGTACTTC.

V usage is TRBV2 and J usage is TRBJ2-5, with 13 positions matching TRBD2. This CDR3 is 15 amino acids long. V lost 6 bases and J lost 3; bases outside the gene matches: 4. Germline V CDR1 and CDR2: SNHLY, FYNNEI. The CDR3 protein is CASSGLAGVEETQYF. DNA for the CDR3: TGTGCCAGCAGCGGACTAGCGGGGGTGGAAGAGACCCAGTACTTC. The complete variable domain, with remaining parts taken from reference TRBV2 and TRBJ2-5, reads EPEVTQTPSHQVTQMGQEVILRCVPISNHLYFYWYRQILGQKVEFLVSFYNNEISEKSEIFDDQFSVERPDGSNFTLKIRSTKLEDSAMYFCASSGLAGVEETQYFGPGTRLLVL.

This chain joins TRBV19 and TRBJ2-7; D is uncertain. The CDR3 extends over 12 amino acids. Trimming took off 7 bases at V and 4 bases at J, with 11 bases between the two ends. Per germline, CDR1 LNHDA and CDR2 SQIVND (reference sequence). The CDR3 bases are TGTGCCAGTAAGTATTGGGATTACGAGCAGTACTTC. Protein: CASKYWDYEQYF. Full variable domain (remainder filled in from reference TRBV19 and TRBJ2-7): DGGITQSPKYLFRKEGQNVTLSCEQNLNHDAMYWYRQDPGQGLRLIYYSQIVNDFQKGDIAEGYSVSREKKESFPLTVTSAQKNPTAFYLCASKYWDYEQYFGPGTRLTVT.

The genes are TRBV30 and TRBJ2-7; 9 bases map to TRBD2. V was pared by 0 bases and J by 6 bases, with 6 bases of the junction left unmatched. Germline loops: CDR1 GTSNPN, CDR2 SVGIG (reference sequence). CDR3 size: 14 residues. This CDR3 reads CAWSVSGGRGEQYF. CDR3 DNA sequence: TGTGCCTGGAGTGTAAGCGGGGGGCGTGGCGAGCAGTACTTC.

As to this clone: Germline and junction disagree at one end, which may indicate a read error. The rearrangement joins TRBV5-3 to TRBJ1-1; the D gene is possibly TRBD1 (5 bases). Being an ORF, TRBV5-3 has a function that is uncertain. The CDR3 contains 12 residues. The CDR3 nucleotides are TGTGCCAGCAGCTTTGGGGCCCCTGAAGCTTTCTTT. Its translation is CASSFGAPEAFF.

The chain carries TRBV7-9 and TRBJ2-7; D is ambiguous. This CDR3 comprises 13 residues. CDR1 and CDR2 from the germline V gene are SEHNR and FQNEAQ (reference sequence). Trimming pared 5 bases from V and 4 bases from J, leaving 12 bases between. CDR3 bases: TGTGCCAGCAGCCCCCCGACGGATTACGAGCAGTACTTC. Amino acid sequence: CASSPPTDYEQYF.

Only a few counts were recorded for this clone. V and J are TRBV5-1 and TRBJ1-1, with TRBD1 as a possible D gene (6 bases). Germline assignment: CDR1 SGHRS and CDR2 YFSETQ. Deletions cut 2 bases from V and 5 bases from J, with 16 bases between. The CDR3 totals 15 residues. CDR3 coding DNA: TGCGCCAGCAGCTTCTATACAGGGAAGGGGACTGAAGCTTTCTTT. Its protein is CASSFYTGKGTEAFF.

The chain employs TRBV7-9 and TRBJ1-4, with 7 bases fitting TRBD1. J gave up 14 bases and V 2 bases, and 5 bases lay outside the gene matches. Germline lookup yields CDR1 SEHNR and CDR2 FQNEAQ (reference sequence). This CDR3 region has 12 residues. Here the CDR3 DNA reads TGTGCCAGCAGCTTATCAGGGGGTCACCTGTTTTTT. This gives the protein CASSLSGGHLFF.

The CDR3 DNA reads TGTGCCAGCAGTGAAGGCGGGATCTACGAGCAGTACTTC. It translates to CASSEGGIYEQYF. The chain recombines TRBV25-1 with TRBJ2-7, with D possibly being TRBD2 (6 bases). Germline assignment: CDR1 MGHDK and CDR2 SYGVNS. V shed 2 bases and J shed 3 bases, with 8 bases lying between them. The CDR3 covers 13 residues.

V gene TRBV10-1 combines with J gene TRBJ1-4; TRBD1 aligns across 8 bases. With 7 bases clipped from V and 1 base from J, the junction kept 14 bases outside the gene matches. The CDR3 contains 18 residues. Germline V gene lookup returns CDR1 WNHNN and CDR2 SYGVQD (reference sequence). The CDR3 sequence: CASTVSKPRGQTNEKLFF. The CDR3 DNA reads TGCGCCAGCACAGTGAGTAAGCCCAGGGGGCAAACTAATGAAAAACTGTTTTTT.

This chain uses TRBV7-2 with TRBJ2-1, with unresolved D. V was cut by 0 bases and J by 4 bases, with 4 bases left in between. Germline V gives CDR1 SGHTA, CDR2 FQGNSA. The CDR3 extends over 13 amino acids. CDR3 protein: CASSLAQYNEQFF. The CDR3 DNA reads TGTGCCAGCAGCTTAGCTCAGTACAATGAGCAGTTCTTC. Combining the CDR3 with reference TRBV7-2 and TRBJ2-1 gives the whole variable domain GAGVSQSPSNKVTEKGKDVELRCDPISGHTALYWYRQSLGQGLEFLIYFQGNSAPDKSGLPSDRFSAERTGGSVSTLTIQRTQQEDSAVYLCASSLAQYNEQFFGPGTRLTVL.

This sequence joins TRBV13 and TRBJ2-7, with 9 bases lining up with TRBD1. CDR1 is PRHDT and CDR2 is FYEKMQ in the germline V gene (reference sequence). This CDR3 spans 14 amino acids. V dropped 5 bases and J dropped 2; count of bases not matched to a gene: 4. For the CDR3, the DNA is TGTGCCAGCAGCCCGGGACAGGGAACCTACGAGCAGTACTTC. It codes for CASSPGQGTYEQYF. Looking up the rest from reference TRBV13 and TRBJ2-7 gives the full variable domain: AAGVIQSPRHLIKEKRETATLKCYPIPRHDTVYWYQQGPGQDPQFLISFYEKMQSDKGSIPDRFSAQQFSDYHSELNMSSLELGDSALYFCASSPGQGTYEQYFGPGTRLTVT.

The J gene is TRBJ2-5, the V gene TRBV5-5; tentative D call: TRBD1 (6 bases). The CDR3 is 14 amino acids. Per the germline V gene, CDR1 is SGHKS and CDR2 is YYEKEE (reference sequence). V lost 0 bases to trimming and J lost 2 bases, with 8 bases between them. The CDR3 DNA reads TGTGCCAGCAGCTTGGGGACAGAGCAAGAGACCCAGTACTTC. Amino acid sequence: CASSLGTEQETQYF.

The V and J genes are TRBV11-2 and TRBJ2-4; the match to TRBD2 covers 7 bases. V lost 0 bases, J lost 1 base, and 6 bases stayed unmatched. The germline gives CDR1 SGHAT, CDR2 FQNNGV. CDR3 length: 17 residues. The CDR3 sequence is CASSLEFGGTAKNIQYF. CDR3 sequence (DNA): TGTGCCAGCAGCTTAGAGTTCGGGGGGACGGCCAAAAACATTCAGTACTTC.

This clone was picked up a small number of times. The V and J genes are TRBV29-1 and TRBJ2-1; tentatively, D is TRBD2 (5 bases). The CDR3 length is 11 residues. CDR1 is SQVTM and CDR2 is ANQGSEA in the germline V gene. Trimming pared 6 bases from V and 3 bases from J, leaving 6 bases between. The CDR3 spells CSVTNYNEQFF. Here the CDR3 DNA reads TGCAGCGTGACTAACTACAATGAGCAGTTCTTC.

The chain uses TRBV5-1 and TRBJ2-3; D not certain. This CDR3 has 15 residues. CDR1 is SGHRS, CDR2 YFSETQ, per germline. Trimming removed 0 bases at V and 0 bases at J, with 8 bases between. CDR3 bases: TGCGCCAGCAGCTTGGTGGGTACTAGCACAGATACGCAGTATTTT. It codes for CASSLVGTSTDTQYF.

The V call is TRBV9, the J call TRBJ2-1; 7 bases line up with TRBD2. CDR1 is SGDLS and CDR2 is YYNGEE in the germline V gene. This CDR3 spans 16 amino acids. The J segment lost 3 bases and the V segment lost 2 bases, leaving 8 bases of the junction unmatched. In nucleotides, the CDR3 is TGTGCCAGCAGCGTCGCAATCGGGAGGCTCTACAATGAGCAGTTCTTC. Translated: CASSVAIGRLYNEQFF.